This T cell receptor (beta chain) was profiled in a study of Ad26.COV2.S vaccination and SARS-CoV-2 variants. Study-wide background: The donor was enrolled in the Ad26.COV2.S arm of the COV1001 trial. Donor got 5x10^10 or 1x10^11 viral particles of Ad26.COV2.S.

Measured with immunoSEQ multiplex PCR; TCRdb has only the in-frame clones, and not every one. The sample lists under 250,000 clones; roughly 85% were seen once. Germline trimming cut 5 bases from V and 2 bases from J; bases unmatched to any gene: 8. Germline V CDR1 and CDR2: SGHTA, FQGNSA. The CDR3 contains 16 residues. Treatment given: over 15 received Ad26.COV2.S at low or high dose, single or two shots; about 5 received placebo; per-sample allocation not given. Vaccine and placebo recipients were sampled on day 63 after the first injection. Based in Boston, the donor was an adult of 18-55 years. Expressing Wuhan-strain SARS-CoV-2 spike, an Ad26 vector served as the vaccine.

J is TRBJ2-1 and V is TRBV7-2, with 8 nucleotides matching TRBD2. The material sequenced was peripheral blood, taken in a trial of Ad26.COV2.S vaccine versus placebo. This sequence was found in a person aged 18 to 59 who received the Ad26.COV2.S COVID-19 vaccine or a placebo. The CDR3 bases are TGTGCCAGCAGCGACCGCGGGGGGACTACCTACAATGAGCAGTTCTTC. This codes for CASSDRGGTTYNEQFF.